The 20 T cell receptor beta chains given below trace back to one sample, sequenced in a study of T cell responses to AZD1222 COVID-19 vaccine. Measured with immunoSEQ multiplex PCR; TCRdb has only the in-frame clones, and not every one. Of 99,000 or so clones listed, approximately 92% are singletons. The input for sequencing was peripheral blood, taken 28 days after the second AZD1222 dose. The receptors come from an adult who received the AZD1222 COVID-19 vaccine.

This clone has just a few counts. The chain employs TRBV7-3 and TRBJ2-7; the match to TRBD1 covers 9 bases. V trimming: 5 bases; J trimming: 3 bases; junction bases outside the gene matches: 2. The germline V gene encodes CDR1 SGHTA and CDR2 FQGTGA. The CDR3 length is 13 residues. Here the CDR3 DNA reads TGTGCCAGCAGCACGACAGGGGGCTACGAGCAGTACTTC. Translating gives CASSTTGGYEQYF.

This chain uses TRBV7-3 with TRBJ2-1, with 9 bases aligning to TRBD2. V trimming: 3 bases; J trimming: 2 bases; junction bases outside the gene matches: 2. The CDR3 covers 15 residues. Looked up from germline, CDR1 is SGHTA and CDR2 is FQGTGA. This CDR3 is CASSFGLATYNEQFF. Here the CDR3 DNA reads TGTGCCAGCAGCTTCGGACTAGCGACCTACAATGAGCAGTTCTTC.

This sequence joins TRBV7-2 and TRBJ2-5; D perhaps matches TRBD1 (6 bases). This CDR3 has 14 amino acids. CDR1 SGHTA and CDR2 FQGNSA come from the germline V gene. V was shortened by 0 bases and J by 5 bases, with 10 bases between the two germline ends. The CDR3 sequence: CASSLAVQGETQYF. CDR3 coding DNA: TGTGCCAGCAGCTTAGCGGTGCAGGGGGAGACCCAGTACTTC.

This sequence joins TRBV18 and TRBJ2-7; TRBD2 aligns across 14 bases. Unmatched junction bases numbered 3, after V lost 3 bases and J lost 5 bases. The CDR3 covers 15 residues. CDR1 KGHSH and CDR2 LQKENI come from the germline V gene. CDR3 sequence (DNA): TGTGCCAGCTCACCTGGGACTAGCGGGAGCCACGAGCAGTACTTC. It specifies CASSPGTSGSHEQYF.

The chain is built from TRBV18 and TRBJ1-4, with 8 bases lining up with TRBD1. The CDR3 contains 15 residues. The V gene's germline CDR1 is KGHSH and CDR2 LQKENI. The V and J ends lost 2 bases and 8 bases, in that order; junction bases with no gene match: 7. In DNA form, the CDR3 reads TGTGCCAGCTCACCATTGCGACAGGGGCAGGAAAAACTGTTTTTT. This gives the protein CASSPLRQGQEKLFF.

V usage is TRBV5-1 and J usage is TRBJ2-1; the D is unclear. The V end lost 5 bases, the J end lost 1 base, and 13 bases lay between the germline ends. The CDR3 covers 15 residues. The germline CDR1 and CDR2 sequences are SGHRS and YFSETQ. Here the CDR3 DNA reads TGCGCCAGCAGAAAAAATGGTGATTCCTACAATGAGCAGTTCTTC. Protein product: CASRKNGDSYNEQFF.

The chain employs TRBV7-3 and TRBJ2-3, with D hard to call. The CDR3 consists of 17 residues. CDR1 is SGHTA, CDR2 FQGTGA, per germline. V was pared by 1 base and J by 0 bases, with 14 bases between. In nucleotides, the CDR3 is TGTGCCAGCAGCTTAAGTGGGGTTCCGGGTAGCACAGATACGCAGTATTTT. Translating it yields CASSLSGVPGSTDTQYF.

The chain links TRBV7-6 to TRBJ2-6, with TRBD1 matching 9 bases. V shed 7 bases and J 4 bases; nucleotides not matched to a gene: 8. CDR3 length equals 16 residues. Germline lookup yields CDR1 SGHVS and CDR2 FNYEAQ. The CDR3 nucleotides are TGTGCCAGCACCATGACAGGGGGGTACGGGGCCAACGTCCTGACTTTC. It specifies CASTMTGGYGANVLTF. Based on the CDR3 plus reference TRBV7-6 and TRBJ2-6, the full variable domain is GAGVSQSPRYKVTKRGQDVALRCDPISGHVSLYWYRQALGQGPEFLTYFNYEAQQDKSGLPNDRFSAERPEGSISTLTIQRTEQRDSAMYRCASTMTGGYGANVLTFGAGSRLTVL.

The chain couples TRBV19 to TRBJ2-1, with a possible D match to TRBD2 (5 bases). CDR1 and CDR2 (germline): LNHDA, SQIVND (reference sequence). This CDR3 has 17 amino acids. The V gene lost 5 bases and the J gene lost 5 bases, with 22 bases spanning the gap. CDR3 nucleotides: TGTGCCAGTAGTGGCAACGTCGCGGACTTACGGAACAATGAGCAGTTCTTC. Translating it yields CASSGNVADLRNNEQFF.

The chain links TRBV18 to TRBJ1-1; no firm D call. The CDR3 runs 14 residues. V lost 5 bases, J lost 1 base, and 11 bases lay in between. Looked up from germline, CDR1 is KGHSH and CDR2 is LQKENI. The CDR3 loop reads CASSSGPGNTEAFF. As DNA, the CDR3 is TGTGCCAGCTCATCCGGACCCGGGAACACTGAAGCTTTCTTT. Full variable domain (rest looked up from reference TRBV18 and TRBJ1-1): NAGVMQNPRHLVRRRGQEARLRCSPMKGHSHVYWYRQLPEEGLKFMVYLQKENIIDESGMPKERFSAEFPKEGPSILRIQQVVRGDSAAYFCASSSGPGNTEAFFGQGTRLTVV.

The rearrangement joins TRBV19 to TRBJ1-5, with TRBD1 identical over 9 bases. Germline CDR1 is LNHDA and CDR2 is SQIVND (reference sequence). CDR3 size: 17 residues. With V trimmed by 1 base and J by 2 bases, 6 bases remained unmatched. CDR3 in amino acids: CASSIVTGGLGNQPQHF. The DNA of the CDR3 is TGTGCCAGTAGTATAGTAACAGGGGGCTTGGGCAATCAGCCCCAGCATTTT.

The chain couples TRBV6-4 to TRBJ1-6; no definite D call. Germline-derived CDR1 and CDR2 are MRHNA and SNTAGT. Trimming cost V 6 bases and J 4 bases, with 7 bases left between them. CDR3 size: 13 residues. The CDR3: CASSVSYNSPLHF. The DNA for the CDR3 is TGTGCCAGCAGCGTTTCTTATAATTCACCCCTCCACTTT.

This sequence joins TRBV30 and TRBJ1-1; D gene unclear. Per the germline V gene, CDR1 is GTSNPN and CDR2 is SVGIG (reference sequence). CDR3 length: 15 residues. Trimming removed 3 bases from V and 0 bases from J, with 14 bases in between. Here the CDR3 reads CAWRANRAMNTEAFF. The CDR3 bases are TGTGCCTGGAGGGCCAACAGAGCCATGAACACTGAAGCTTTCTTT.

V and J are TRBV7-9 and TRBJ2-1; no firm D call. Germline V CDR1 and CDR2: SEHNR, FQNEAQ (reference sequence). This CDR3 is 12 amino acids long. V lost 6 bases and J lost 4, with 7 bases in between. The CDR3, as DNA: TGTGCCAGCAGTCGACTGTACAATGAGCAGTTCTTC. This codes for CASSRLYNEQFF.

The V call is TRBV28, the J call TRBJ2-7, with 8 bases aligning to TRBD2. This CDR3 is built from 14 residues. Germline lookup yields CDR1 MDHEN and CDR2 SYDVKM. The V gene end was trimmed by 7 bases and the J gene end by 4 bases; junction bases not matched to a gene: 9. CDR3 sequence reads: CASKGGRPPYEQYF. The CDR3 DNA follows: TGTGCCAGCAAGGGCGGGAGGCCCCCGTACGAGCAGTACTTC.

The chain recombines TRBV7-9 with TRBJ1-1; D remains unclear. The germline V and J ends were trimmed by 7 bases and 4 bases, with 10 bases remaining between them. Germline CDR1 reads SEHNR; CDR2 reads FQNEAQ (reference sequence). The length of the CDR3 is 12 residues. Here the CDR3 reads CASIKPGTEAFF. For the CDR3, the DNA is TGTGCCAGCATCAAGCCTGGCACTGAAGCTTTCTTT.

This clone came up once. The CDR3 region is CASSSGLAGRGTQYF. CDR3 DNA: TGTGCCAGCTCATCGGGACTAGCGGGACGGGGGACCCAGTACTTC. The gene calls are TRBV27 and TRBJ2-5; TRBD2 aligns across 13 bases. Germline CDR1 reads MNHEY; CDR2 reads SMNVEV (reference sequence). The length of the CDR3 is 15 residues. Germline trimming cut 8 bases from V and 7 bases from J; bases unmatched to any gene: 10.

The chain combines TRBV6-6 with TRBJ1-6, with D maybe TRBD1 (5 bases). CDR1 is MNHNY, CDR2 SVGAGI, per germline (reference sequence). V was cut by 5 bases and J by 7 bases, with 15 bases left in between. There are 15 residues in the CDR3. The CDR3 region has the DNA TGTGCCAGCAGTACTGGGACGGCGGGCAATTCACCCCTCCACTTT. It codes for CASSTGTAGNSPLHF.

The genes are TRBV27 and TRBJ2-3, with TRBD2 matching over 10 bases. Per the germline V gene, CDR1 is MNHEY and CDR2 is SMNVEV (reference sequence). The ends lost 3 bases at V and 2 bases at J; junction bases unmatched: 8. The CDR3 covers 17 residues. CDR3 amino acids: CASSLLGLADTTDTQYF. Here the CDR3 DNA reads TGTGCCAGCAGTTTGCTTGGACTAGCGGATACCACAGATACGCAGTATTTT.

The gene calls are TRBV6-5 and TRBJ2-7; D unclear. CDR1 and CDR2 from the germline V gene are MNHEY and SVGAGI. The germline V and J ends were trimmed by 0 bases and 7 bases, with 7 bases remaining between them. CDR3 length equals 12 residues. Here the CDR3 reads CASSYSPTEQYF. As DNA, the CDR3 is TGTGCCAGCAGTTACTCTCCCACGGAGCAGTACTTC.